The entry below describes one TCR beta chain. The antigen remains undetermined. This entry belongs to a study of human T cells and chemical hapten exposure. Study summary: The patient population, which was mostly female, had alopecia areata, totalis or universalis. Whole-study findings and limits: Having alopecia, donors may respond immunologically unlike healthy people.

The germline CDR1 and CDR2 sequences are SNHLY and FYNNEI. The CDR3 is 14 amino acids. V was pared by 4 bases and J by 5 bases, with 7 bases of the junction left unmatched. TCRdb independently ran MiXCR on the RACE reads; one entry per CDR3 protein. The sample shows 35,000 to 45,000 distinct CDR3 sequences, 8.9% of them seen only once. Time point indicated: patch test 2, 6 weeks after DPC sensitization. Regarding treatment: therapeutic diphenylcyclopropenone sensitization with weekly scalp DPC. Material: whole blood, obtained in connection with sensitization to the hapten diphenylcyclopropenone (DPC). The chain uses TRBV2 and TRBJ1-2; 7 nucleotides match TRBD1. This clonotype originated in a woman between 40 and 55 years old with alopecia areata. Some clones in this sample may be carry-over from other donors' samples. The DNA of the CDR3 is TGTGCCAGCAGTGCGGGACAGTCGGTGTATGGCTACACCTTC. It yields the protein CASSAGQSVYGYTF. The whole variable domain, remainder taken from reference TRBV2 and TRBJ1-2, is EPEVTQTPSHQVTQMGQEVILRCVPISNHLYFYWYRQILGQKVEFLVSFYNNEISEKSEIFDDQFSVERPDGSNFTLKIRSTKLEDSAMYFCASSAGQSVYGYTFGSGTRLTVV.